A selection of T cell receptor beta chains follows, all from one sample in a study of T-cell reconstitution after alpha-beta-depleted transplantation in children. TCRdb redid the calling of the PCR reads with MiXCR, one entry per CDR3 protein. Of approximately 1,000,000 distinct CDR3 sequences detected, around 30% appear once; the ten largest clones hold 28%. This specimen consisted of PBMCs, mostly from graft donor cells, obtained 360 days after TCRalphabeta/CD19-depleted stem cell transplant. The receptors were gathered from a boy under three years old who had a stem cell transplant for SCID, so the T cells may come from the graft donor. CDR3s include the opening cysteine and the closing phenylalanine or tryptophan. The D gene is left open where the match is weak. A clone size is listed for some rows: how often the clone was seen (once, few, many), or a class if it is expanded.

>many|NA|12|TRBV28|TRBJ2-5
CASSTPGETQYF
TGTGCCAGCTCCACACCGGGAGAGACCCAGTACTTC
>few|NA|15|TRBV12-3/TRBV12-4|TRBJ2-5
CASSPPAGTRETQYF
TGTGCCAGCAGTCCCCCGGCGGGGACCCGGGAGACCCAGTACTTC
>few|NA|12|TRBV15|TRBJ1-2
CATSRPPYGYTF
TGTGCCACCAGCAGGCCACCTTATGGCTACACCTTC
>few|TRBD1|15|TRBV20-1|TRBJ2-7
CSARDGDRGGYEQYF
TGCAGTGCTAGAGATGGGGACAGGGGGGGTTACGAGCAGTACTTC
>NA|NA|13|TRBV20-1|TRBJ1-1
CSASRPVGTEAFF
TGCAGTGCTAGCCGCCCGGTGGGCACTGAAGCTTTCTTT
>NA|NA|12|TRBV20-1|TRBJ2-1
CSARPPRRSRFF
TGCAGTGCTAGACCCCCTCGGCGGTCTCGGTTCTTC
>NA|NA|16|TRBV9|TRBJ2-1
CASSPSRGGYNHEQFF
TGTGCCAGCAGCCCGAGTAGGGGGGGATATAACCATGAGCAGTTCTTC
>NA|NA|13|TRBV5-6|TRBJ1-6
CASSLFPNSPLHF
TGTGCCAGCAGCTTGTTTCCGAATTCACCCCTCCACTTT
>NA|TRBD1|17|TRBV10-3|TRBJ1-2
CAISESTGTGLRYGYTF
TGTGCCATCAGTGAGTCGACAGGGACAGGTCTACGGTATGGCTACACCTTC
>NA|NA|16|TRBV13|TRBJ2-1
CASSLEARFGPNEQFF
TGTGCCAGCAGCTTAGAGGCCAGATTTGGTCCCAATGAGCAGTTCTTC
>few|TRBD2|14|TRBV20-1|TRBJ2-1
CSGERGGSYNEQFF
TGCAGTGGGGAGCGGGGGGGCTCCTACAATGAGCAGTTCTTC
>NA|NA|14|TRBV5-1|TRBJ2-5
CASSLFPARETQYF
TGCGCCAGCAGCTTGTTCCCAGCCCGAGAGACCCAGTACTTC
>NA|TRBD1|16|TRBV15|TRBJ2-1
CATSSPTGFTYNEQFF
TGTGCCACCAGCAGCCCGACAGGGTTCACCTACAATGAGCAGTTCTTC
>NA|NA|17|TRBV12-3/TRBV12-4|TRBJ2-7
CASSPPAGEVGSYEQYF
TGTGCCAGCAGTCCTCCCGCCGGGGAAGTCGGCTCCTACGAGCAGTACTTC
>NA|NA|13|TRBV12-3/TRBV12-4|TRBJ2-5
CASSLNMQETQYF
TGTGCCAGCAGTTTAAACATGCAAGAGACCCAGTACTTC
>NA|NA|13|TRBV19|TRBJ1-2
CASSITGTYGYTF
TGTGCCAGTAGTATAACGGGGACTTATGGCTACACCTTC
>NA|TRBD2|15|TRBV12-3/TRBV12-4|TRBJ2-1
CASSFATSGVHEQFF
TGTGCCAGCAGTTTCGCGACTAGCGGGGTACATGAGCAGTTCTTC
>few|NA|16|TRBV7-2|TRBJ2-7
CASSLNGQGLSYEQYF
TGTGCCAGCAGCTTAAATGGGCAGGGACTCTCCTACGAGCAGTACTTC
>few|NA|15|TRBV7-9|TRBJ2-3
CASSPPMDLTDTQYF
TGTGCCAGCAGCCCCCCTATGGATCTCACAGATACGCAGTATTTT
>few|TRBD1|15|TRBV2|TRBJ2-1
CASRETGQGYNEQFF
TGTGCCAGCAGGGAGACGGGACAGGGTTACAATGAGCAGTTCTTC
>NA|TRBD2|15|TRBV4-1|TRBJ2-7
CASSRGTAGGYEQYF
TGCGCCAGCAGCCGGGGGACCGCGGGGGGATACGAGCAGTACTTC
>few|TRBD1|15|TRBV5-1|TRBJ1-2
CASSAGTAINYGYTF
TGCGCCAGCAGCGCCGGGACAGCGATTAACTATGGCTACACCTTC
>few|TRBD2|17|TRBV12-3/TRBV12-4|TRBJ2-1
CASSLEGAGGLSDEQFF
TGTGCCAGCAGTTTGGAGGGAGCGGGGGGGCTTAGCGATGAGCAGTTCTTC
>NA|TRBD2|15|TRBV20-1|TRBJ2-1
CSARDQRRGGNEQFF
TGCAGTGCTAGAGATCAAAGGCGGGGGGGCAATGAGCAGTTCTTC
>NA|NA|15|TRBV11-2|TRBJ2-3
CASSASGSSTDTQYF
TGTGCCAGCAGCGCCTCGGGGTCTAGCACAGATACGCAGTATTTT
>few|NA|14|TRBV12-3/TRBV12-4|TRBJ1-5
CASSLRGRAWPQHF
TGTGCCAGCAGCCTCAGGGGAAGAGCTTGGCCCCAGCATTTT
>few|NA|14|TRBV9|TRBJ2-3
CASSVGSLGDTQYF
TGTGCCAGCAGCGTAGGGTCCTTGGGAGATACGCAGTATTTT
>NA|NA|14|TRBV27|TRBJ1-1
CASSLSAANTEAFF
TGTGCCAGCAGTTTATCGGCGGCGAACACTGAAGCTTTCTTT
>NA|NA|17|TRBV28|TRBJ1-4
CASSGVRGEEMDEKLFF
TGTGCCAGCAGTGGGGTCAGGGGTGAGGAAATGGATGAAAAACTGTTTTTT
>NA|NA|14|TRBV12-3/TRBV12-4|TRBJ1-2
CASSLVSGGYGYTF
TGTGCCAGCAGTTTAGTGAGCGGCGGGTATGGCTACACCTTC
>few|NA|15|TRBV11-2|TRBJ2-7
CASSLRGTLTYEQYF
TGTGCCAGCAGCCTCCGCGGGACACTTACCTACGAGCAGTACTTC
>few|NA|14|TRBV5-6|TRBJ2-5
CASSLVAPPETQYF
TGTGCCAGCAGCTTGGTAGCTCCCCCAGAGACCCAGTACTTC
>NA|NA|15|TRBV3-1|TRBJ1-6
CASSSSGPLRTTLHF
TGTGCCAGCAGCTCCTCCGGGCCTTTGAGGACGACCCTCCACTTT
>NA|NA|12|TRBV5-6|TRBJ2-3
CASSREENTQYF
TGTGCCAGCAGCCGCGAAGAAAATACGCAGTATTTT
>NA|TRBD2|14|TRBV11-2|TRBJ2-3
CASSFSGDTDTQYF
TGTGCCAGCAGCTTTAGCGGGGACACAGATACGCAGTATTTT
>few|NA|13|TRBV20-1|TRBJ1-2
CSAPGQALLGYTF
TGCAGTGCCCCGGGGCAGGCCCTTCTTGGCTACACCTTC
>few|NA|13|TRBV5-1|TRBJ1-1
CASSLTRSTEAFF
TGCGCCAGCAGCTTGACCAGGTCGACAGAAGCTTTCTTT
>NA|TRBD2|14|TRBV5-1|TRBJ2-5
CASSYSGGAETQYF
TGCGCCAGCAGCTATAGCGGGGGGGCAGAGACCCAGTACTTC
>NA|NA|13|TRBV4-2|TRBJ1-5
CASSPHSNQPQHF
TGTGCCAGCAGCCCCCATAGCAATCAGCCCCAGCATTTT
>NA|NA|12|TRBV29-1|TRBJ2-7
CSVKTIPREQYF
TGCAGCGTTAAAACTATTCCGAGGGAGCAGTACTTC
>few|NA|12|TRBV29-1|TRBJ2-1
CSVEDLRGEQFF
TGCAGCGTTGAAGATCTTCGGGGTGAGCAGTTCTTC
>few|NA|15|TRBV7-2|TRBJ2-7
CASSLEWGPPYEQYF
TGTGCCAGCAGCTTAGAATGGGGGCCCCCATACGAGCAGTACTTC
>NA|TRBD2|14|TRBV9|TRBJ2-1
CASSELAAYNEQFF
TGTGCCAGCAGTGAGCTAGCGGCGTACAATGAGCAGTTCTTC
>few|NA|16|TRBV6-5|TRBJ1-4
CASSYSGGGDNEKLFF
TGTGCCAGCAGTTACTCTGGAGGAGGGGACAATGAAAAACTGTTTTTT
>NA|NA|13|TRBV11-2|TRBJ2-5
CASSLTSDETQYF
TGTGCCAGCAGCTTAACGTCTGATGAGACCCAGTACTTC
>NA|NA|15|TRBV7-2|TRBJ2-7
CASSWSRGYGYEQYF
TGTGCCAGCAGCTGGTCCCGGGGGTATGGCTACGAGCAGTACTTC
>NA|NA|13|TRBV5-1|TRBJ1-4
CASTWQGGEKLFF
TGCGCCAGCACCTGGCAGGGCGGTGAAAAACTGTTTTTT
>NA|NA|15|TRBV5-1|TRBJ2-7
CASSSGGSQSYEQYF
TGCGCCAGCAGCTCTGGAGGTAGTCAAAGCTACGAGCAGTACTTC
>NA|TRBD1|15|TRBV14|TRBJ1-2
CASSSPGTGPYGYTF
TGTGCCAGCAGCTCCCCCGGGACAGGACCCTATGGCTACACCTTC
>few|TRBD2|12|TRBV6-2/TRBV6-3|TRBJ2-1
CASSYQRGPQFF
TGTGCCAGCAGTTATCAGCGGGGGCCGCAGTTCTTC
>NA|NA|14|TRBV20-1|TRBJ2-5
CSAREGASGETQYF
TGCAGTGCTAGGGAGGGGGCGAGTGGAGAGACCCAGTACTTC
>NA|NA|14|TRBV5-5|TRBJ2-3
CASSGGWGTDTQYF
TGTGCCAGCAGCGGGGGGTGGGGCACAGATACGCAGTATTTT
>NA|NA|12|TRBV20-1|TRBJ2-5
CSAAAGQETQYF
TGCAGTGCTGCAGCGGGTCAAGAGACCCAGTACTTC